This T cell receptor (beta chain) was sequenced during a study of blood T cell repertoires in COVID-19. This clone was counted once. Those who participated ranged in age from roughly 18 to 89 years and resided in 20 to 30 US areas. Categorization into cohorts depended on clinical history that participants reported. V lost 6 bases, J lost 4 bases, and 7 bases stayed unmatched. There are 14 residues in the CDR3. Germline CDR1 reads MNHEY; CDR2 reads SVGEGT. Authors' analysis steps: Estimated nucleated cell counts came from reference gene primer amplification. TCRdb's copy holds only in-frame clones and misses some; the assay was immunoSEQ multiplex PCR. The D gene and trimming were derived from the DNA, and the V and J assignments and clone size from that table. This sample has about 210,000 clones, with approximately 88% found just once.

This rearrangement joins TRBV6-2 or TRBV6-3 to TRBJ2-7; 9 bases are shared with TRBD2. The sample comprised PBMCs or T cells enriched from blood (not recorded which). The receptor comes from a man aged 18 to 30 with acute COVID-19. As DNA, the CDR3 is TGTGCCAGCAGCACGCTAGCGGGACGGTACGAGCAGTACTTC. Amino acids: CASSTLAGRYEQYF.